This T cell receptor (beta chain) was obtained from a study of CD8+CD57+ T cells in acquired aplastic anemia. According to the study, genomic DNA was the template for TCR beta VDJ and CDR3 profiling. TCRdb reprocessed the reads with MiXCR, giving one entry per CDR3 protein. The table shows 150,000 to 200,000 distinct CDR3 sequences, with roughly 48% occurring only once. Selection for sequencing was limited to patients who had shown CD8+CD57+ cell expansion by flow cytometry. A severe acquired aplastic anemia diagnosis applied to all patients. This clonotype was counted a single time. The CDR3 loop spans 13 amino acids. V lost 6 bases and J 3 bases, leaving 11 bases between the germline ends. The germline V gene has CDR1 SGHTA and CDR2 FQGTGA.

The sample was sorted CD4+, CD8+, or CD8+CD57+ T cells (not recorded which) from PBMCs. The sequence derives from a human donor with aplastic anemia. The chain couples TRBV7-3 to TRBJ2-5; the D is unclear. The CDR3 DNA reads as TGTGCCAGCAGTTCTACAGTCGAAGAGACCCAGTACTTC. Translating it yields CASSSTVEETQYF.